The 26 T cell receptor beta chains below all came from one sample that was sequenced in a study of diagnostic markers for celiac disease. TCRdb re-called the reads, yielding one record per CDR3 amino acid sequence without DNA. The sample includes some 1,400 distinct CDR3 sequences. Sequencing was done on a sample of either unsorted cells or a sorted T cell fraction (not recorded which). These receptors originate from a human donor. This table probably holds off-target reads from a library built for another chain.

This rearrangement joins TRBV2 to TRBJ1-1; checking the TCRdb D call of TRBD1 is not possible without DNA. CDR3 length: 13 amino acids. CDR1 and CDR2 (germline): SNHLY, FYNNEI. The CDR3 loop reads CASSGQGSTEAFF.

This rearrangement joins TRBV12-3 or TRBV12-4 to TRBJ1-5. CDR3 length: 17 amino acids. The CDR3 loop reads CASSLSKDVSSNQPQHF.

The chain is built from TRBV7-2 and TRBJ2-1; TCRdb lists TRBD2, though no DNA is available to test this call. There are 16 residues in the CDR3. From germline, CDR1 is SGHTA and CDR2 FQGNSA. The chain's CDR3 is CASSLRTSGGGNEQFF.

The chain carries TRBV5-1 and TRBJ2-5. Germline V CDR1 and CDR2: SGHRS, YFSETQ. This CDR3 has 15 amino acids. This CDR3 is CASSLENSLGETQYF.

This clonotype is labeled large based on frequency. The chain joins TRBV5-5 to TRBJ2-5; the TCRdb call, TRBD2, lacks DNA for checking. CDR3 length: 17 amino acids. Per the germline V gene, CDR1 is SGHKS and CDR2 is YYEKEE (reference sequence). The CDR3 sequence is CASSLREGPAPQETQYF.

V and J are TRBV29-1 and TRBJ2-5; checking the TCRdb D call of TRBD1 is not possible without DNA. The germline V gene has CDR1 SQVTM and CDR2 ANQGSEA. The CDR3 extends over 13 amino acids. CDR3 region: CSLRQGAGETQYF.

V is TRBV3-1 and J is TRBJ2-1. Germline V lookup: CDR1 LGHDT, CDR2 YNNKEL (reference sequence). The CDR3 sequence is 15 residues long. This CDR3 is CASSQVFFPDNEQFF.

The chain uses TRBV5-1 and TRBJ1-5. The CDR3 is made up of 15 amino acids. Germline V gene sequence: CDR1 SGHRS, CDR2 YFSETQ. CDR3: CASSWTSGNNQPQHF.

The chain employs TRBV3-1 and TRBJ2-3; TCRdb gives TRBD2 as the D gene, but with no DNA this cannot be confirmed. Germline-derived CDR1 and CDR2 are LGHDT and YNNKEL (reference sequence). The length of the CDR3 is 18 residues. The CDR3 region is CASSSRTSGVSRADTQYF.

This chain's CDR3 is CASSSRLYAREQYF. The chain carries TRBV5-1 and TRBJ2-7; TCRdb proposes TRBD2, but this gene call is untestable without DNA. The CDR3 length is 14 residues. Germline CDR1 and CDR2: SGHRS and YFSETQ.

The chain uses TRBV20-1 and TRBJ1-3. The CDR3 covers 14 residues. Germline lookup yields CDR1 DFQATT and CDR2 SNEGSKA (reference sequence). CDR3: CSASHARSGNTIYF.

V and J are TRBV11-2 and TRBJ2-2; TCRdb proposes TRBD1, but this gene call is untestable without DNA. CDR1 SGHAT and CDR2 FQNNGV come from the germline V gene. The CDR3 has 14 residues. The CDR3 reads CASSRDSNTGELFF.

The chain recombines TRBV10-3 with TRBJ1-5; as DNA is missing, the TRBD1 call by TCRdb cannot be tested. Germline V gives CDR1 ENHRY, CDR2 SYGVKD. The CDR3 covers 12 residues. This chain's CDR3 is CAISGGQQPQHF.

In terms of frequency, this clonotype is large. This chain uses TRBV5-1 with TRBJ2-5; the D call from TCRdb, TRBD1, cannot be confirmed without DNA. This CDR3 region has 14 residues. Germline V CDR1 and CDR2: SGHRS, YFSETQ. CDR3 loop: CASSPGYIQETQYF.

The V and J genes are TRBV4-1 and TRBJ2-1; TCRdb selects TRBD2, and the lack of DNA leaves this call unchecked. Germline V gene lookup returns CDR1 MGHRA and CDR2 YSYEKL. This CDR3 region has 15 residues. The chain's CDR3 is CASSLGTSGGDEQFF.

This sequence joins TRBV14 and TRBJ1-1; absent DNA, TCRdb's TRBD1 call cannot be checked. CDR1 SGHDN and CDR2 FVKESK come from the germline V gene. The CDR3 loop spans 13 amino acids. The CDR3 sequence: CASSLGGVTEAFF.

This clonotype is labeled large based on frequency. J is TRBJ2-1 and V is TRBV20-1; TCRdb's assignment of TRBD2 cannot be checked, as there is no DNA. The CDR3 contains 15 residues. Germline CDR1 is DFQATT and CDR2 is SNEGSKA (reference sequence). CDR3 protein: CSARVGGRGFNEQFF.

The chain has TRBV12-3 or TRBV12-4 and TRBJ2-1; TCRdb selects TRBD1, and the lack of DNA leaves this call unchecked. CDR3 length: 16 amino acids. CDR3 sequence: CASSLAQGYTYNEQFF.

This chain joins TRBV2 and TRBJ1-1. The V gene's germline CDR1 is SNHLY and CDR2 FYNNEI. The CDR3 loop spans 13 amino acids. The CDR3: CASSWDRNTEAFF.

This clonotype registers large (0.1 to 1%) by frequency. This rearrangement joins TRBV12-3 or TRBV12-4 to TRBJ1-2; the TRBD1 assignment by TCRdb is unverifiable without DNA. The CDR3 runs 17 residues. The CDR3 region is CASSLGVGQTINYGYTF.

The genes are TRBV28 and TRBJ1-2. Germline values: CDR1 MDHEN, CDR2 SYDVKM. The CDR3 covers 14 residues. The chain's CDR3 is CASSLAGEAYGYTF.

This CDR3 is CASSLSTLNTGELFF. This chain links TRBV5-1 with TRBJ2-2. This CDR3 is 15 amino acids long. In germline, CDR1 is SGHRS, CDR2 YFSETQ.

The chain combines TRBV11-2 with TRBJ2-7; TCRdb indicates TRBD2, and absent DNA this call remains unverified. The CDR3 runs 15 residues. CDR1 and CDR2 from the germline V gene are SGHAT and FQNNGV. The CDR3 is CASSRTSGDVYEQYF.

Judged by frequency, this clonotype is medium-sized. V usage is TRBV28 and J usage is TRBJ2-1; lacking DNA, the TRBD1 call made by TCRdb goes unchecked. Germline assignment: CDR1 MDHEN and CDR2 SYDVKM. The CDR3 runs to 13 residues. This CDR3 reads CASSPPNERERFF.

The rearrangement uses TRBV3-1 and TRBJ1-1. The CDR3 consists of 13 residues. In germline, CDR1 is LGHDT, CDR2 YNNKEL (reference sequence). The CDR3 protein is CASSQQGGGEAFF.

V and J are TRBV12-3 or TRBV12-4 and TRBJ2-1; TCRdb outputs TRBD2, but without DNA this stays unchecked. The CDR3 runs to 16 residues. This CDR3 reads CASSLRVLAGNNEQFF.